The rows below give T cell receptor beta chains drawn from one sample of a study of OX40 agonist ivuxolimab in advanced cancers. The data were produced by immunoSEQ multiplex PCR, yet TCRdb's version contains in-frame clones alone and is incomplete. This table has about 45,000 clones, about four fifths appearing once. Sequenced here: CD4+ or CD8+ T cells sorted from blood, sampled in a trial of the OX40 agonist ivuxolimab. The receptor set was obtained from an adult with an advanced solid tumor such as melanoma, head and neck, liver or kidney cancer. Both conserved end residues are part of each CDR3. The D gene is left open where the match is weak. Clone size is stated in some rows and not others, as once, few, many or a class when expanded.

j_call: TRBJ2-7
clone_size: -
d_call: TRBD1
v_call: TRBV19
cdr3_aa: CASSRGTGNEQYF
cdr3_nt: TGTGCCAGTAGCCGGGGGACAGGGAACGAGCAGTACTTC

j_call: TRBJ1-2
clone_size: once
d_call: -
v_call: TRBV13
cdr3_aa: CASSLDRGAYGYTF
cdr3_nt: TGTGCCAGCAGCTTAGATCGGGGGGCCTATGGCTACACCTTC

j_call: TRBJ1-1
clone_size: few
d_call: -
v_call: TRBV27
cdr3_aa: CASSLAGLGYTEAFF
cdr3_nt: TGTGCCAGCAGTTTAGCGGGCTTGGGGTACACTGAAGCTTTCTTT

j_call: TRBJ1-2
clone_size: few
d_call: TRBD1
v_call: TRBV6-6
cdr3_aa: CASSPQTGATYGYTF
cdr3_nt: TGTGCCAGCAGCCCCCAGACAGGGGCCACGTATGGCTACACCTTC

j_call: TRBJ1-1
clone_size: -
d_call: -
v_call: TRBV27
cdr3_aa: CASSLYQAHYEAFF
cdr3_nt: TGTGCCAGCAGTTTATACCAAGCCCACTATGAAGCTTTCTTT

j_call: TRBJ2-3
clone_size: few
d_call: TRBD2
v_call: TRBV29-1
cdr3_aa: CSVDEVLAGGSTDTQYF
cdr3_nt: TGCAGCGTCGACGAGGTTCTAGCGGGAGGGAGCACAGATACGCAGTATTTT

j_call: TRBJ2-7
clone_size: -
d_call: -
v_call: TRBV7-7
cdr3_aa: CASSYNKAWGSYEQYF
cdr3_nt: TGTGCTAGCAGCTATAACAAGGCCTGGGGCTCCTACGAGCAGTACTTC

j_call: TRBJ1-1
clone_size: -
d_call: -
v_call: TRBV28
cdr3_aa: CASSFIGTNTEAFF
cdr3_nt: TGTGCCAGCAGTTTCATAGGGACTAACACTGAAGCTTTCTTT

j_call: TRBJ2-1
clone_size: -
d_call: TRBD1
v_call: TRBV19
cdr3_aa: CASRFGQGWDEQFF
cdr3_nt: TGTGCCAGTAGATTCGGACAGGGTTGGGATGAGCAGTTCTTC

j_call: TRBJ2-7
clone_size: -
d_call: TRBD1
v_call: TRBV5-1
cdr3_aa: CASSYGQGGHEQYF
cdr3_nt: TGCGCCAGCAGCTACGGACAGGGAGGACACGAGCAGTACTTC

j_call: TRBJ2-1
clone_size: -
d_call: TRBD2
v_call: TRBV4-2
cdr3_aa: CASSLLGTSPEQFF
cdr3_nt: TGTGCCAGCAGCCTCCTGGGGACTAGCCCTGAGCAGTTCTTC

j_call: TRBJ2-1
clone_size: -
d_call: -
v_call: TRBV6-1
cdr3_aa: CASRVGADSYEQFF
cdr3_nt: TGTGCCAGCAGGGTCGGGGCCGACTCTTATGAGCAGTTCTTC

j_call: TRBJ2-7
clone_size: -
d_call: -
v_call: TRBV11-3
cdr3_aa: CASSQPDSYEQYF
cdr3_nt: TGTGCCAGCAGCCAACCGGACAGTTACGAGCAGTACTTC

j_call: TRBJ2-1
clone_size: -
d_call: TRBD2
v_call: TRBV7-9
cdr3_aa: CASSPSGSPYNEQFF
cdr3_nt: TGTGCCAGCAGCCCTAGCGGGAGCCCCTACAATGAGCAGTTCTTC

j_call: TRBJ2-1
clone_size: -
d_call: -
v_call: TRBV19
cdr3_aa: CASSIRSGEQFF
cdr3_nt: TGTGCCAGTAGTATACGAAGTGGCGAGCAGTTCTTC

j_call: TRBJ2-1
clone_size: -
d_call: TRBD2
v_call: TRBV4-3
cdr3_aa: CASSQASGGPDNEQFF
cdr3_nt: TGCGCCAGCAGCCAAGCCAGCGGGGGGCCGGACAATGAGCAGTTCTTC

j_call: TRBJ2-2
clone_size: -
d_call: TRBD2
v_call: TRBV5-4
cdr3_aa: CASSAMTSGRADTGELFF
cdr3_nt: TGTGCCAGCAGCGCTATGACTAGCGGGAGGGCGGACACCGGGGAGCTGTTTTTT

j_call: TRBJ2-3
clone_size: -
d_call: TRBD1
v_call: TRBV7-6
cdr3_aa: CASSLLRTGATDTQYF
cdr3_nt: TGTGCCAGCAGCTTACTTAGGACAGGGGCCACAGATACGCAGTATTTT

j_call: TRBJ2-3
clone_size: -
d_call: TRBD1
v_call: TRBV5-8
cdr3_aa: CASSLVEGGQGADTQYF
cdr3_nt: TGTGCCAGCAGCTTGGTGGAGGGGGGACAGGGGGCAGATACGCAGTATTTT

j_call: TRBJ1-6
clone_size: -
d_call: -
v_call: TRBV7-6
cdr3_aa: CASSEYPNSPLHF
cdr3_nt: TGTGCCAGCAGCGAATACCCTAATTCACCCCTCCACTTT

j_call: TRBJ2-3
clone_size: -
d_call: TRBD2
v_call: TRBV27
cdr3_aa: CASSFVSSGGAADTQYF
cdr3_nt: TGTGCCAGCAGTTTCGTCTCGAGCGGGGGGGCGGCAGATACGCAGTATTTT

j_call: TRBJ2-7
clone_size: -
d_call: -
v_call: TRBV14
cdr3_aa: CASSHDLTKPYEQYF
cdr3_nt: TGTGCCAGCAGCCACGATTTAACAAAGCCCTACGAGCAGTACTTC

j_call: TRBJ2-5
clone_size: once
d_call: -
v_call: TRBV10-2
cdr3_aa: CASNTVDPPTQYF
cdr3_nt: TGCGCCAGCAACACCGTGGACCCCCCGACCCAGTACTTC

j_call: TRBJ1-1
clone_size: -
d_call: TRBD1
v_call: TRBV5-1
cdr3_aa: CASTPDRATEAFF
cdr3_nt: TGCGCCAGCACTCCCGACAGGGCGACTGAAGCTTTCTTT

j_call: TRBJ2-1
clone_size: -
d_call: TRBD2
v_call: TRBV7-2
cdr3_aa: CASSWGGGPENEQFF
cdr3_nt: TGTGCCAGCAGCTGGGGCGGGGGGCCGGAGAATGAGCAGTTCTTC

j_call: TRBJ2-7
clone_size: -
d_call: -
v_call: TRBV28
cdr3_aa: CASGTPGPRPDYEQYF
cdr3_nt: TGTGCCAGCGGGACACCCGGGCCCCGGCCCGACTACGAGCAGTACTTC

j_call: TRBJ1-1
clone_size: few
d_call: TRBD1
v_call: TRBV4-1
cdr3_aa: CASSQDIRPGQDTEAFF
cdr3_nt: TGCGCCAGCAGCCAAGATATTAGGCCGGGACAGGACACTGAAGCTTTCTTT

j_call: TRBJ1-4
clone_size: -
d_call: TRBD1
v_call: TRBV30
cdr3_aa: CAWSYGTGEKLFF
cdr3_nt: TGTGCCTGGAGTTACGGGACAGGCGAAAAACTGTTTTTT

j_call: TRBJ2-7
clone_size: -
d_call: TRBD2
v_call: TRBV7-9
cdr3_aa: CASSSPRGVAGVSEQYF
cdr3_nt: TGTGCCAGCAGCTCGCCCCGTGGGGTAGCGGGAGTAAGTGAGCAGTACTTC

j_call: TRBJ1-1
clone_size: few
d_call: -
v_call: TRBV4-1
cdr3_aa: CASSQSNTEAFF
cdr3_nt: TGCGCCAGCAGCCAATCGAACACTGAAGCTTTCTTT

j_call: TRBJ2-2
clone_size: -
d_call: -
v_call: TRBV7-9
cdr3_aa: CASSLTDTGELFF
cdr3_nt: TGTGCCAGCAGCTTAACAGACACCGGGGAGCTGTTTTTT

j_call: TRBJ2-3
clone_size: -
d_call: -
v_call: TRBV27
cdr3_aa: CAIRSTDTQYF
cdr3_nt: TGTGCCATCCGGAGCACAGATACGCAGTATTTT

j_call: TRBJ2-7
clone_size: -
d_call: -
v_call: TRBV4-1
cdr3_aa: CASSQDQAGLSYEQYF
cdr3_nt: TGCGCCAGCAGCCAAGATCAAGCAGGGCTCTCCTACGAGCAGTACTTC

j_call: TRBJ2-3
clone_size: -
d_call: TRBD1
v_call: TRBV4-1
cdr3_aa: CASSQETTGVEDTQYF
cdr3_nt: TGCGCCAGCAGCCAAGAGACGACAGGGGTCGAGGATACGCAGTATTTT

j_call: TRBJ1-1
clone_size: -
d_call: -
v_call: TRBV11-3
cdr3_aa: CASSLVGGTEAFF
cdr3_nt: TGTGCCAGCAGCTTAGTTGGGGGTACTGAAGCTTTCTTT

j_call: TRBJ1-1
clone_size: -
d_call: -
v_call: TRBV5-1
cdr3_aa: CASRPPGQTEAFF
cdr3_nt: TGCGCCAGCAGACCCCCGGGGCAGACTGAAGCTTTCTTT

j_call: TRBJ2-2
clone_size: -
d_call: TRBD1
v_call: TRBV9
cdr3_aa: CASSLTGGAAGELFF
cdr3_nt: TGTGCCAGCAGCCTAACAGGGGGCGCGGCCGGGGAGCTGTTTTTT

j_call: TRBJ2-5
clone_size: -
d_call: -
v_call: TRBV7-9
cdr3_aa: CASSFTETQYF
cdr3_nt: TGTGCCAGCAGCTTTACGGAGACCCAGTACTTC

j_call: TRBJ1-1
clone_size: -
d_call: -
v_call: TRBV5-6
cdr3_aa: CASSLFGDLSRYTEAFF
cdr3_nt: TGTGCCAGCAGCTTGTTTGGGGATTTATCACGTTACACTGAAGCTTTCTTT

j_call: TRBJ1-1
clone_size: -
d_call: -
v_call: TRBV27
cdr3_aa: CASSLGWNTEAFF
cdr3_nt: TGTGCCAGCAGCCTCGGCTGGAACACTGAAGCTTTCTTT

j_call: TRBJ2-1
clone_size: -
d_call: TRBD2
v_call: TRBV7-2
cdr3_aa: CASSLGTSGGSEQFF
cdr3_nt: TGTGCCAGCAGCTTAGGTACTAGCGGGGGGTCCGAGCAGTTCTTC

j_call: TRBJ2-7
clone_size: few
d_call: -
v_call: TRBV7-2
cdr3_aa: CASSYKGYAFSYEQYF
cdr3_nt: TGTGCCAGCAGTTACAAGGGGTACGCATTCTCCTACGAGCAGTACTTC

j_call: TRBJ2-3
clone_size: -
d_call: -
v_call: TRBV27
cdr3_aa: CASSLDKTDTQYF
cdr3_nt: TGTGCCAGCAGTTTGGACAAGACAGATACGCAGTATTTT

j_call: TRBJ2-7
clone_size: -
d_call: -
v_call: TRBV27
cdr3_aa: CASSLPGRGGYEQYF
cdr3_nt: TGTGCCAGCAGTTTACCCGGCAGGGGGGGATACGAGCAGTACTTC

j_call: TRBJ2-7
clone_size: medium-sized
d_call: -
v_call: TRBV9
cdr3_aa: CASSVAHSYEQYF
cdr3_nt: TGTGCCAGCAGCGTAGCCCACTCCTACGAGCAGTACTTC

j_call: TRBJ2-5
clone_size: -
d_call: -
v_call: TRBV6-1
cdr3_aa: CASDTSQYF
cdr3_nt: TGTGCCAGCGACACGTCCCAGTACTTC

j_call: TRBJ2-7
clone_size: once
d_call: TRBD1
v_call: TRBV6-5
cdr3_aa: CASSPMTGSYEQYF
cdr3_nt: TGTGCCAGCAGTCCGATGACAGGGTCCTACGAGCAGTACTTC

j_call: TRBJ2-5
clone_size: -
d_call: -
v_call: TRBV28
cdr3_aa: CASSFGAAQETQYF
cdr3_nt: TGTGCCAGCAGTTTTGGAGCGGCACAAGAGACCCAGTACTTC

j_call: TRBJ1-2
clone_size: -
d_call: -
v_call: TRBV19
cdr3_aa: CASSIPGRDGYTF
cdr3_nt: TGTGCCAGTAGTATACCAGGGAGGGATGGCTACACCTTC

j_call: TRBJ2-1
clone_size: -
d_call: TRBD2
v_call: TRBV9
cdr3_aa: CASSPWERGVPVTRNEQFF
cdr3_nt: TGTGCCAGCAGCCCATGGGAGCGGGGGGTTCCGGTTACCCGCAATGAGCAGTTCTTC

j_call: TRBJ1-2
clone_size: -
d_call: -
v_call: TRBV5-6
cdr3_aa: CASIMGGIFYGYTF
cdr3_nt: TGTGCCAGCATAATGGGGGGGATCTTCTATGGCTACACCTTC